This record concerns one T cell receptor (beta chain) sequence. This specimen belongs to a study of CD8 T cells in Susac syndrome. When the RNA was reverse transcribed, random hexamers were used with an input of about 0.5 to 1 ug. TCRdb analysed the immunoSEQ multiplex PCR reads with MiXCR anew, one entry per CDR3 protein. In the table there are 90,000 or so distinct CDR3 sequences, just under 95% of which are singletons. The germline CDR1 and CDR2 sequences are SGHNT and YYREEE (reference sequence). The junction had 10 bases not matched to a gene; V was cut back by 9 bases and J by 13 bases. The CDR3 consists of 12 residues. Healthy donors were controls matched for age and sex.

V usage is TRBV5-4 and J usage is TRBJ2-1, with TRBD2 identical over 10 bases. This TCR derives from a human donor in good health. The sample taken for sequencing was CD8+ T cells from PBMCs. The CDR3 nucleotides are TGTGCCACCTCTACTAGCGGGGCACTACAGTTCTTC. Translating gives CATSTSGALQFF.